Presented here are 14 T cell receptor beta chains from one specimen sequenced in a study of tumor-infiltrating lymphocytes in primary liver carcinoma. Blood RNA originated from unsorted whole blood, with germline DNA additionally extracted. Starting from around 510 ng of total RNA, TCR beta cDNA was produced with a primer in the constant region. Generation of the TCR beta libraries relied on three nested multiplex PCR rounds using slightly modified ARM-PCR. TRBV1-TRBV30 forward primers and a C-beta reverse primer were used in the first two PCR rounds, which each ran for approximately 10 cycles. One entry per CDR3 protein results from TCRdb running MiXCR on the multiplex PCR reads. The data show about 320,000 distinct CDR3 sequences, 65% seen once. The sample was peripheral blood. The receptors were sampled from a man aged 40-49 years with primary liver carcinoma and hepatitis B virus infection.

The V and J genes are TRBV5-1 and TRBJ2-1; maybe TRBD2 (6 bases). Trimming took 4 bases from V and 15 from J, leaving 23 bases between them. CDR3 length: 14 residues. CDR1 and CDR2 from the germline V gene are SGHRS and YFSETQ. The CDR3 loop reads CASSPTPGALAWFF. CDR3 nucleotides: TGCGCCAGCAGCCCTACTCCGGGAGCCCTCGCGTGGTTCTTC.

This clonotype was picked up a small number of times. The chain employs TRBV29-1 and TRBJ2-1, with 15 bases identical to TRBD2. The CDR3 runs 18 residues. CDR1 is SQVTM and CDR2 is ANQGSEA in the germline V gene. With V trimmed by 1 base and J by 8 bases, 12 bases remained unmatched. The CDR3, as DNA: TGCAGCGTTGAAGGGACTAGCGGGAGGGCCCGCTTGGTGGATGAGCAGTTCTTC. Amino acids: CSVEGTSGRARLVDEQFF.

Here the CDR3 DNA reads TGTGCCAGCAGTCCCGTAACGGGGGCGCTAGGAAACACCATATATTTT. It yields the protein CASSPVTGALGNTIYF. The rearrangement links TRBV6-1 to TRBJ1-3; perhaps TRBD1 as D (6 bases). V was pared by 5 bases and J by 4 bases, with 18 bases between. This CDR3 has 16 residues. Per germline, CDR1 MNHNS and CDR2 SASEGT.

This clonotype was seen only once. This may arise from a read error, as a much more abundant clone is one base away. V gene TRBV29-1 combines with J gene TRBJ2-5; perhaps D is TRBD1 or TRBD2 (6 bases each). Germline V gives CDR1 SQVTM, CDR2 ANQGSEA. The CDR3 totals 17 residues. CDR3 coding DNA: TGCAGCGTTGAAGATGCCAGGTTGGGCCGGGGGCAAGAGATCCAGTACTTC. It encodes CSVEDARLGRGQEIQYF.

Of note for this clonotype: The conserved phenylalanine or tryptophan normally closing the CDR3 is absent here, so this likely arose from a read error. The CDR3 coding sequence is TGTGCCAGCAACCGTCCCACCGGGACGAATCAGCCCCAGCATTAT. It encodes CASNRPTGTNQPQHY. The V gene is TRBV6-6, the J gene TRBJ1-5, with D perhaps matching TRBD1 (5 bases). V was trimmed by 7 bases and J by 4 bases, leaving 17 bases between them. This CDR3 has 15 amino acids. Germline V gene data show CDR1 as MNHNY and CDR2 as SVGAGI (reference sequence).

The DNA of the CDR3 is TGTGCCTGGAGTGTCCGGACGACAGGCTCAGAGACGACTTTCTTT. Its protein is CAWSVRTTGSETTFF. The chain combines TRBV30 with TRBJ1-1; D is perhaps TRBD1 (6 bases). V lost 0 bases, J lost 12 bases, and 23 bases lay in between. The CDR3 has 15 amino acids. Germline V gene lookup returns CDR1 GTSNPN and CDR2 SVGIG (reference sequence).

This chain uses TRBV5-6 with TRBJ2-1, with D hard to call. The germline CDR1 and CDR2 sequences are SGHDT and YYEEEE. Trimming took off 4 bases at V and 6 bases at J, with 17 bases between the two ends. This CDR3 comprises 15 residues. The CDR3 coding sequence is TGTGCCAGCAGCCGGGCTCACGGGCAAAGCAATGAGCAGTTCTTC. It specifies CASSRAHGQSNEQFF.

This clonotype has a handful of counts. This chain uses TRBV6-1 with TRBJ2-2; 10 bases fit TRBD2. V shed 6 bases, J shed 8 bases, and the junction held 15 bases outside the gene matches. Germline V gene lookup returns CDR1 MNHNS and CDR2 SASEGT. The CDR3 is 17 amino acids. The CDR3 region is CASSQTRSGRFGGELFF. The CDR3 region has the DNA TGTGCCAGCAGCCAAACCCGTAGCGGGAGGTTCGGAGGGGAGCTGTTTTTT.

This clonotype was seen only a few times. The rearrangement uses TRBV15 and TRBJ1-6, with 7 positions matching TRBD1. CDR3 length: 17 residues. The J segment lost 13 bases and the V segment lost 0 bases, leaving 15 bases of the junction unmatched. CDR1 and CDR2 (germline): LNHNV, YYDKDF (reference sequence). CDR3 protein: CATSRDSRTGGLAPLHF. Here the CDR3 DNA reads TGTGCCACCAGCAGAGATTCAAGGACAGGAGGATTGGCGCCCCTCCACTTT.

The chain is built from TRBV5-4 and TRBJ1-6; D possibly corresponds to TRBD1 (6 bases). V lost 7 bases, J lost 6 bases, and 14 bases lay in between. The germline V gene has CDR1 SGHNT and CDR2 YYREEE (reference sequence). CDR3 length: 14 amino acids. CDR3 loop: CASGSKDSNSPLHF. The CDR3 nucleotides read TGTGCCAGCGGCTCGAAGGACAGTAATTCACCCCTCCACTTT.

As for this clonotype: Likely a read error: the CDR3 ends without its conserved phenylalanine or tryptophan. The chain joins TRBV5-6 to TRBJ1-2; the D gene is possibly TRBD1 (5 bases). CDR3 length: 16 residues. CDR1 is SGHDT, CDR2 YYEEEE, per germline. The germline V and J ends were trimmed by 4 bases and 0 bases, with 16 bases remaining between them. The CDR3 DNA reads TGTGCCAGCAGCCGTACGGGGGGGGGATCTAACTATGGCTACACCTTA. Protein: CASSRTGGGSNYGYTL.

Points on this clonotype: A much larger clone lies one base from this, so it may be a read error. The chain uses TRBV14 and TRBJ2-1; 8 nucleotides line up with TRBD1. CDR1 is SGHDN and CDR2 is FVKESK in the germline V gene. This CDR3 has 16 residues. With V trimmed by 4 bases and J by 7 bases, 12 bases remained unmatched. For the CDR3, the DNA is TGTGCCAGCAGCCCCCCGGTACAGCAGGGGGCGAATGAGCAGTTCTTC. It yields the protein CASSPPVQQGANEQFF.

As for this clonotype: This CDR3 is missing its conserved last phenylalanine or tryptophan, likely due to a read error. This sequence joins TRBV29-1 and TRBJ2-1, with D perhaps TRBD1 or TRBD2 (6 bases each). This CDR3 is built from 14 residues. CDR1 and CDR2 (germline): SQVTM, ANQGSEA. In nucleotides, the CDR3 is TGCATCGTTGAAGATGGTGGAGGGGGCAATGAGCAGTTCTCC. Protein: CIVEDGGGGNEQFS.

The rearrangement uses TRBV5-1 and TRBJ2-5; D may be TRBD1 (6 bases). V shed 2 bases and J shed 5 bases, with 13 bases lying between them. The germline V gene encodes CDR1 SGHRS and CDR2 YFSETQ. The CDR3 covers 14 residues. The CDR3 bases are TGCGCCAGCAGCTTCCAGGGGAAGTCGGAGACCCAGTACTTC. This codes for CASSFQGKSETQYF.